This TCR beta chain was documented in a study of T cells in Graves' hyperthyroidism and ophthalmopathy. The V and J ends lost 0 bases and 4 bases, in that order; junction bases with no gene match: 8. This CDR3 has 17 amino acids. Germline V gene data show CDR1 as DFQATT and CDR2 as SNEGSKA (reference sequence). Many counts were recorded for this clonotype. RNA transcripts provided the source from which TCR beta CDR3 regions were amplified. An initial round of RT-PCR targeting the TCR CDR3 relied on the HTBI primer set. MiXCR, applied by TCRdb to the multiplex PCR reads, yields one record per CDR3 protein. This sample yields fewer than 650,000 distinct CDR3 sequences, of which roughly 13% are seen a single time; 5.8% belongs to the top ten.

The sample taken for sequencing was blood. The clonotype originates from a woman in her 30s with Graves' hyperthyroidism that later progressed to Graves' ophthalmopathy. The V call is TRBV20-1, the J call TRBJ2-3, with 12 bases lining up with TRBD1. In DNA, the CDR3 is TGCAGTGCTAGAGATCCCGGGACAGGGGGCATCGCAGATACGCAGTATTTT. This gives the protein CSARDPGTGGIADTQYF.